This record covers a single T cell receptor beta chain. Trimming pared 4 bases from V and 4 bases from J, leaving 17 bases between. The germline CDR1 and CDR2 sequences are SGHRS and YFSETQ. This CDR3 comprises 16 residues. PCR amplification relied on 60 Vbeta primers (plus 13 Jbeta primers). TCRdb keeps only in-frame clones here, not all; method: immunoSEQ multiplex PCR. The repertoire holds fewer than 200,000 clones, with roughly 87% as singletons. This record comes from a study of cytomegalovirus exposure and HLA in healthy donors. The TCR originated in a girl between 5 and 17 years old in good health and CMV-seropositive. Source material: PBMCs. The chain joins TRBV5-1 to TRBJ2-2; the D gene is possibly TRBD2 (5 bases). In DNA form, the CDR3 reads TGCGCCAGCAGCGTAAATGAGGGCTCGAGCACCGGGGAGCTGTTTTTT. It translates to CASSVNEGSSTGELFF.